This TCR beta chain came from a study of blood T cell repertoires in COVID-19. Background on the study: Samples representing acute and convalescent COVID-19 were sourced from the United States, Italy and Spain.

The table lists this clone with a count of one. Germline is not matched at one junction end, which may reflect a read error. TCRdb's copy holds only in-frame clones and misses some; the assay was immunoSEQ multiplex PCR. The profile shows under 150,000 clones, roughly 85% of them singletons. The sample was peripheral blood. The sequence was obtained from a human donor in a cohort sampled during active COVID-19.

Here the CDR3 DNA reads TGTGCCCGCAGCCCGGGCGGGAAGGGGGGGGCCAACGTCCTGACTTTC. Protein: CARSPGGKGGANVLTF. The chain combines TRBV7-2 with TRBJ2-6; perhaps TRBD2 as D (6 bases). The CDR3 is made up of 16 amino acids. The germline gives CDR1 SGHTA, CDR2 FQGNSA.